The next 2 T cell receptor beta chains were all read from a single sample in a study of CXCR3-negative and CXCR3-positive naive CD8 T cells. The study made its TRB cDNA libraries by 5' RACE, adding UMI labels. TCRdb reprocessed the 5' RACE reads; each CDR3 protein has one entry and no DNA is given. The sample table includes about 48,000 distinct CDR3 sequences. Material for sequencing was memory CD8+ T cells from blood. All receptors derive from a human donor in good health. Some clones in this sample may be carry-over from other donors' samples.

This chain's CDR3 is CASNGEHNEQFF. The genes are TRBV2 and TRBJ2-1. The CDR3 is 12 amino acids. Germline V gives CDR1 SNHLY, CDR2 FYNNEI.

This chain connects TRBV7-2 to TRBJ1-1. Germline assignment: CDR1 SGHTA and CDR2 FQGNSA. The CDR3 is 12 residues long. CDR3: CASSWRNTEAFF.